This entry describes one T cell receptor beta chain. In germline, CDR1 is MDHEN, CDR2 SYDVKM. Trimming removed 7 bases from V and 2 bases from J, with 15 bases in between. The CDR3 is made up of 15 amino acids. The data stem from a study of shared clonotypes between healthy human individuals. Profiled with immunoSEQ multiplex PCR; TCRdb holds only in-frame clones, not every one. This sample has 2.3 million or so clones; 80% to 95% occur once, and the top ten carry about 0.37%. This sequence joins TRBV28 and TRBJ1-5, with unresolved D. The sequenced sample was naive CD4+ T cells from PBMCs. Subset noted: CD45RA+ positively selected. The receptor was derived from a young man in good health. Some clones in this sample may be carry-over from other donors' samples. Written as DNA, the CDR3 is TGTGCCAGCAACGGGCCCTTTGGAGGCAATCAGCCCCAGCATTTT. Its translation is CASNGPFGGNQPQHF.